These 3 T cell receptor beta chains share one sample of origin, sequenced in a study of cytomegalovirus exposure and HLA in healthy donors. PCR involved 60 Vbeta and 13 Jbeta primers. Profiled with immunoSEQ multiplex PCR; TCRdb holds only in-frame clones, not every one. The sample yields 150,000 to 200,000 clones, roughly 77% seen once. Sequencing used PBMCs. Source of these receptors: a woman aged 45-65 years in good health and CMV-seronegative.

The chain carries TRBV7-2 and TRBJ2-7; tentative D call: TRBD2 (5 bases). Germline V CDR1 and CDR2: SGHTA, FQGNSA. The CDR3 length is 12 residues. V was shortened by 2 bases and J by 7 bases, with 9 bases between the two germline ends. CDR3 region: CASSLRGGEQYF. The CDR3 DNA is TGTGCCAGCAGCTTAAGAGGAGGTGAGCAGTACTTC.

The chain links TRBV5-4 to TRBJ1-2, with 10 bases identical to TRBD1. J was trimmed by 4 bases and V by 6 bases; bases with no gene match: 6. CDR3 length: 14 amino acids. Germline CDR1 SGHNT, CDR2 YYREEE (reference sequence). The CDR3 reads CASTSTGGGYGYTF. The CDR3 nucleotides are TGTGCCAGCACCTCGACAGGGGGCGGCTATGGCTACACCTTC.

The V and J genes are TRBV10-3 and TRBJ2-1; 12 bases line up with TRBD2. V shed 6 bases, J shed 0 bases, and the junction held 12 bases outside the gene matches. This CDR3 has 19 amino acids. The V gene's germline CDR1 is ENHRY and CDR2 SYGVKD. In DNA form, the CDR3 reads TGTGCCATCAGAGGGGGGGGGACTAGCGGGTGGAGCTCCTACAATGAGCAGTTCTTC. Its translation: CAIRGGGTSGWSSYNEQFF.